Presented here are 18 T cell receptor beta chains from one specimen sequenced in a study of T cells in Graves' hyperthyroidism and ophthalmopathy. Authors of the study amplified TCR beta CDR3 regions from RNA transcripts. The primer set for the first-round RT-PCR of the TCR CDR3 was HTBI. Each CDR3 protein gets one entry after TCRdb re-called the multiplex PCR reads with MiXCR. Of 650,000 to 750,000 distinct CDR3 sequences listed, 12% to 15% are singletons. Source material: blood. The receptors derive from a woman under 30 with Graves' hyperthyroidism.

The V call is TRBV7-6, the J call TRBJ2-3; no clear D. The CDR3 spans 12 residues. Per germline, CDR1 SGHVS and CDR2 FNYEAQ. Trimming pared 6 bases from V and 5 bases from J, leaving 9 bases between. CDR3 DNA sequence: TGTGCCAGCAGTTGGGTGGGAGATACGCAGTATTTT. It is translated as CASSWVGDTQYF.

This clonotype was counted only a few times. The rearrangement uses TRBV29-1 and TRBJ2-7, with TRBD1 matching 9 bases. The germline V gene has CDR1 SQVTM and CDR2 ANQGSEA. V was clipped by 6 bases and J by 4 bases; unmatched bases: 7. The CDR3 is 13 amino acids. The CDR3 coding sequence is TGCAGCGTCACAGGGGGCGAAAAATACGAGCAGTACTTC. Amino acid sequence: CSVTGGEKYEQYF.

This clonotype was picked up a small number of times. The chain is built from TRBV29-1 and TRBJ2-7, with 9 positions matching TRBD1. The V and J ends lost 3 bases and 7 bases, in that order; junction bases with no gene match: 4. The CDR3 consists of 12 residues. The germline V gene has CDR1 SQVTM and CDR2 ANQGSEA. CDR3 sequence: CSVERTGEEQYF. DNA for the CDR3: TGCAGCGTTGAGCGGACAGGGGAAGAGCAGTACTTC.

This clonotype has at least ten counts. This rearrangement joins TRBV28 to TRBJ2-1; 8 nucleotides align to TRBD1. Germline assignment: CDR1 MDHEN and CDR2 SYDVKM. The V gene end was trimmed by 3 bases and the J gene end by 8 bases; junction bases not matched to a gene: 6. The CDR3 sequence is 14 residues long. CDR3 sequence reads: CASSFGQGTDEQFF. The CDR3 nucleotides are TGTGCCAGCAGTTTTGGACAGGGCACGGATGAGCAGTTCTTC.

This clonotype was detected a few times. The V and J genes are TRBV19 and TRBJ1-4; TRBD1 aligns across 11 bases. CDR1 is LNHDA, CDR2 SQIVND, per germline (reference sequence). The CDR3 runs to 19 residues. Germline trimming cut 5 bases from V and 0 bases from J; bases unmatched to any gene: 11. This CDR3 reads CASSRLVGQGAATNEKLFF. In DNA, the CDR3 is TGTGCCAGTAGTCGACTCGTCGGACAGGGGGCTGCAACTAATGAAAAACTGTTTTTT.

The V gene is TRBV20-1, the J gene TRBJ2-6; 9 bases line up with TRBD1. Germline loops: CDR1 DFQATT, CDR2 SNEGSKA (reference sequence). The ends lost 3 bases at V and 0 bases at J; junction bases unmatched: 12. The CDR3 is 19 residues long. This CDR3 is CSARATGTGPLSGANVLTF. DNA for the CDR3: TGCAGTGCTAGGGCCACCGGGACAGGGCCACTCTCTGGGGCCAACGTCCTGACTTTC.

The V call is TRBV6-2 or TRBV6-3, the J call TRBJ2-1; D may be TRBD1 or TRBD2 (5 bases each). V was shortened by 6 bases and J by 13 bases, with 13 bases between the two germline ends. The CDR3 contains 11 residues. CDR1 is MNHEY and CDR2 is SVGEGT in the germline V gene. The CDR3 coding sequence is TGTGCCAGCAGCTACGGGACGGTCCAGTTCTTC. As protein: CASSYGTVQFF.

This clonotype has a count of ten or more. This sequence joins TRBV30 and TRBJ2-5; TRBD2 agrees at 11 bases. Germline V gives CDR1 GTSNPN, CDR2 SVGIG (reference sequence). This CDR3 is built from 14 residues. Trimming removed 5 bases from V and 5 bases from J; junction bases left unmatched: 7. The CDR3 loop reads CAWSLAGGVETQYF. The CDR3 DNA reads as TGTGCCTGGTCTCTAGCGGGAGGTGTGGAGACCCAGTACTTC.

This clonotype was recorded at least ten times. The rearrangement links TRBV7-6 to TRBJ2-7; 8 bases agree with TRBD1. CDR3 length: 14 residues. Germline lookup yields CDR1 SGHVS and CDR2 FNYEAQ. The trim removed 4 bases at V and 3 bases at J, leaving 5 bases unmatched. CDR3 nucleotides: TGTGCCAGCAGCTCGACAGGGGTTGGCTACGAGCAGTACTTC. Translating gives CASSSTGVGYEQYF.

In this sample, this clonotype turned up a few times. The V call is TRBV3-1, the J call TRBJ1-6; a possible D gene is TRBD1 (5 bases). The CDR3 has 16 amino acids. V was clipped by 0 bases and J by 7 bases, with 13 bases between them. Germline V gene sequence: CDR1 LGHDT, CDR2 YNNKEL (reference sequence). CDR3 bases: TGTGCCAGCAGCCAAGATTGGGACGCGGGGAATTCACCCCTCCACTTT. It specifies CASSQDWDAGNSPLHF.

In this sample, this clonotype turned up many times. This sequence joins TRBV6-1 and TRBJ2-3; either TRBD1 or TRBD2 may supply D (5 bases each). The germline V and J ends were trimmed by 7 bases and 7 bases, with 15 bases remaining between them. CDR1 and CDR2 from the germline V gene are MNHNS and SASEGT. The CDR3 extends over 13 amino acids. As DNA, the CDR3 is TGTGCCAGCAAATTGGGACCGATGAATACGCAGTATTTT. This encodes CASKLGPMNTQYF.

The V gene is TRBV6-1, the J gene TRBJ2-2, with 8 bases that match TRBD1. The CDR3 spans 14 residues. The V gene end was trimmed by 4 bases and the J gene end by 5 bases; junction bases not matched to a gene: 3. Germline-derived CDR1 and CDR2 are MNHNS and SASEGT. For the CDR3, the DNA is TGTGCCAGCAGTGGCAGGGGGCGAACCGGGGAGCTGTTTTTT. Protein: CASSGRGRTGELFF.

There are many counts of this clonotype. The gene calls are TRBV6-1 and TRBJ1-1; 7 nucleotides align to TRBD1. The CDR3 covers 18 residues. The germline CDR1 and CDR2 sequences are MNHNS and SASEGT. The ends lost 5 bases at V and 0 bases at J; junction bases unmatched: 15. CDR3 sequence (DNA): TGTGCCAGCAGTTCCCCCTACCGGACAGGCTCCATGAACACTGAAGCTTTCTTT. This gives the protein CASSSPYRTGSMNTEAFF.

This clonotype was counted many times. CDR3 sequence reads: CASSLYPPGSTFNSPLHF. CDR3 nucleotide sequence: TGTGCCAGCAGTTTATACCCCCCGGGAAGTACCTTTAATTCACCCCTCCACTTT. This chain joins TRBV28 and TRBJ1-6; D is undetermined. The CDR3 spans 18 residues. In germline, CDR1 is MDHEN, CDR2 SYDVKM. With 1 base removed from V and 6 bases from J, the gap between germline ends came to 19 bases.

Ten or more counts support this clonotype. The rearrangement links TRBV24-1 to TRBJ2-3; possible D gene TRBD1, 5 bases. Trimming cost V 4 bases and J 3 bases, with 16 bases left between them. Looked up from germline, CDR1 is KGHDR and CDR2 is SFDVKD. There are 16 residues in the CDR3. CDR3 loop: CATSDVGAGWTDTQYF. DNA of the CDR3: TGTGCCACCAGTGACGTTGGGGCCGGGTGGACAGATACGCAGTATTTT.

This clonotype was observed a handful of times. The chain carries TRBV19 and TRBJ1-5; 7 bases are a match to TRBD1. The CDR3 is 14 amino acids. Germline V CDR1 and CDR2: LNHDA, SQIVND (reference sequence). Losses at the gene ends were 7 bases for V and 2 bases for J; bases not matched to a gene: 5. CDR3 loop: CASTHRGGNQPQHF. CDR3 nucleotide sequence: TGTGCCAGTACTCACAGGGGAGGCAATCAGCCCCAGCATTTT.

The V gene is TRBV19, the J gene TRBJ2-7, with 7 nucleotides matching TRBD2. Germline V gene lookup returns CDR1 LNHDA and CDR2 SQIVND (reference sequence). The CDR3 length is 15 residues. V shed 2 bases and J 2 bases; nucleotides not matched to a gene: 6. The CDR3 region has the DNA TGTGCCAGTAGTATAACCCCCAGCGGGGCCTACGAGCAGTACTTC. It encodes CASSITPSGAYEQYF.

This clonotype occurred many times. The chain links TRBV29-1 to TRBJ1-1; 8 bases are a match to TRBD1. This CDR3 has 15 residues. Germline CDR1 and CDR2: SQVTM and ANQGSEA. The J segment lost 3 bases and the V segment lost 7 bases, leaving 13 bases of the junction unmatched. The CDR3 protein is CSARGTRGLDTEAFF. For the CDR3, the DNA is TGCAGCGCGCGGGGGACCAGGGGGCTCGACACTGAAGCTTTCTTT.